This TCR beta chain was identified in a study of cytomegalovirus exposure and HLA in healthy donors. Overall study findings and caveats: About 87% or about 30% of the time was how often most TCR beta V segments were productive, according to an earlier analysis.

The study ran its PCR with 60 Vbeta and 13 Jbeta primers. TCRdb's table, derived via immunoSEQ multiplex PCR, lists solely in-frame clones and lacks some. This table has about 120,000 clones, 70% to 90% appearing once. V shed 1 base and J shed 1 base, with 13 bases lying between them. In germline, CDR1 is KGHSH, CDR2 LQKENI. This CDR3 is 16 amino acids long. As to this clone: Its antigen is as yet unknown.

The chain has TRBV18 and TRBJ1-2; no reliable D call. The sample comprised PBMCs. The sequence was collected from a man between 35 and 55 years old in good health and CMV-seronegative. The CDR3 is CASSPLDSADNYGYTF. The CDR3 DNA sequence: TGTGCCAGCTCACCACTGGACTCTGCGGATAACTATGGCTACACCTTC. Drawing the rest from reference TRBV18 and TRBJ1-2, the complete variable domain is NAGVMQNPRHLVRRRGQEARLRCSPMKGHSHVYWYRQLPEEGLKFMVYLQKENIIDESGMPKERFSAEFPKEGPSILRIQQVVRGDSAAYFCASSPLDSADNYGYTFGSGTRLTVV.